This entry concerns a single T cell receptor beta chain. These data come from a study of blood T cell repertoires in COVID-19. Overall study: The samples span acute and convalescent COVID-19 from the United States, Italy and Spain.

Sequencing used immunoSEQ multiplex PCR; TCRdb keeps in-frame clones, though not all of them. This sample has 150,000 to 200,000 clones, with around 84% found just once. The CDR3 has 18 amino acids. Germline assignment: CDR1 SGHNT and CDR2 YENEEA. V lost 1 base and J 3 bases, leaving 21 bases between the germline ends. The source material was PBMCs or T cells enriched from blood (not recorded which). The clonotype originates from a woman aged 45-65 years who had recovered from COVID-19. The rearrangement joins TRBV11-3 to TRBJ1-1; D perhaps matches TRBD1 (6 bases). The CDR3 DNA sequence: TGTGCCAGCAGCTTAGCGGTCTGGACAGCCCTCTGGGACACTGAAGCTTTCTTT. This encodes CASSLAVWTALWDTEAFF.